This TCR beta chain stems from a study of cytomegalovirus exposure and HLA in healthy donors. Regarding the study as a whole: Several V segments, TRBV6-2 and TRBV6-3 among them, could not be told apart and were dropped.

The germline V gene encodes CDR1 GTSNPN and CDR2 SVGIG (reference sequence). The CDR3 is 11 residues long. Trimming took 5 bases from V and 6 from J; bases not matched to a gene: 2. This clone appeared a single time. The antigen remains unidentified. The study ran its PCR with 60 Vbeta and 13 Jbeta primers. Method: immunoSEQ multiplex PCR; TCRdb's copy keeps in-frame clones and lacks some. Among roughly 150,000 clones listed, 70% were seen once. The chain has TRBV30 and TRBJ1-1; the match to TRBD1 covers 8 bases. Sequenced input: PBMCs. The receptor comes from a woman between 55 and 75 years old in good health and CMV-seropositive. CDR3 amino acids: CAWGQGAEAFF. CDR3 in DNA: TGTGCCTGGGGACAGGGAGCTGAAGCTTTCTTT.